This TCR beta chain was identified during a study of blood T cells in healthy people across ages. CDR1 is MNHEY and CDR2 is SMNVEV in the germline V gene (reference sequence). Trimming removed 4 bases from V and 4 bases from J, with 13 bases in between. The CDR3 totals 15 residues. Sample-barcoded 5' priming and a J-beta primer mix drove a second PCR of roughly 6 to 12 cycles. TCRdb redid the calling of the 5' RACE reads with MiXCR, one entry per CDR3 protein. The sample contains under 700,000 distinct CDR3 sequences, nearly 25% of which appear only once. A further study also used this sample, focusing on T cells of mothers and their children.

This TCR was sampled from a boy aged 5 to 17 in good health. The specimen sequenced was blood. This chain connects TRBV27 to TRBJ1-4; no definite D call. Here the CDR3 reads CASSSYSLSNEKLFF. The CDR3 DNA is TGTGCCAGCAGTTCCTATTCTCTCAGTAATGAAAAACTGTTTTTT. The full variable domain, completed using reference TRBV27 and TRBJ1-4, is EAQVTQNPRYLITVTGKKLTVTCSQNMNHEYMSWYRQDPGLGLRQIYYSMNVEVTDKGDVPEGYKVSRKEKRNFPLILESPSPNQTSLYFCASSSYSLSNEKLFFGSGTQLSVL.